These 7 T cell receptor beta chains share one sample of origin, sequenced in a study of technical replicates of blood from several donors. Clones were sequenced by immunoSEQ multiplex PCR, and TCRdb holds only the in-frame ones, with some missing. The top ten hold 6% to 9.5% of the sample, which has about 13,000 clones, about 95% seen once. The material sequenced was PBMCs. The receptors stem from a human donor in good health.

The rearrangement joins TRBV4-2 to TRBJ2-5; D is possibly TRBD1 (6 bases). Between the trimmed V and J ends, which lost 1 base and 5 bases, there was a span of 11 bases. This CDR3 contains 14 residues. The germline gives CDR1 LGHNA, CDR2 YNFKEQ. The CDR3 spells CASSQGGGDETQYF. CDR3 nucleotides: TGTGCCAGCAGCCAAGGAGGGGGAGATGAGACCCAGTACTTC.

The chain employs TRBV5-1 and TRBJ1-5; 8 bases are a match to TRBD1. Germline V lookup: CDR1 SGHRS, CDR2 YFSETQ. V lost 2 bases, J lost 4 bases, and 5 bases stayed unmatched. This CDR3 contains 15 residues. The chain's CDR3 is CASSFQGAENQPQHF. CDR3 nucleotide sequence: TGCGCCAGCAGCTTTCAGGGGGCGGAAAATCAGCCCCAGCATTTT.

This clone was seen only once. The CDR3 region is CASSFPFVAGGTEAFF. For the CDR3, the DNA is TGTGCCAGCAGTTTCCCCTTTGTGGCAGGGGGCACTGAAGCTTTCTTT. The chain combines TRBV28 with TRBJ1-1; 7 bases are shared with TRBD1. Germline lookup yields CDR1 MDHEN and CDR2 SYDVKM. The CDR3 runs 16 residues. V lost 3 bases and J lost 4; bases outside the gene matches: 11.

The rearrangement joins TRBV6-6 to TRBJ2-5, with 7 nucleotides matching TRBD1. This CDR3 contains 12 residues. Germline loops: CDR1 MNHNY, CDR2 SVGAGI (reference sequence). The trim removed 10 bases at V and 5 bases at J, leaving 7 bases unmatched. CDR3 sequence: CATRQGAETQYF. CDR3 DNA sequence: TGTGCCACCCGACAGGGAGCGGAGACCCAGTACTTC.

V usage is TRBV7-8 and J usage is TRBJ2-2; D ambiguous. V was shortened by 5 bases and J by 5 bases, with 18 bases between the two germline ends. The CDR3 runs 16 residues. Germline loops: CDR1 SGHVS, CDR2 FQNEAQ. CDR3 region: CASSLRSGTMTGELFF. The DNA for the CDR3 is TGTGCCAGCAGCCTTCGATCAGGAACAATGACCGGGGAGCTGTTTTTT.

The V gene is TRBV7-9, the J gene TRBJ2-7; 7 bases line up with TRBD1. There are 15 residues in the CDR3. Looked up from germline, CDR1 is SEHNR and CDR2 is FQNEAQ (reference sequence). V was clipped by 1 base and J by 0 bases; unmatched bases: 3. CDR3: CASSLEGTVSYEQYF. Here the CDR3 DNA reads TGTGCCAGCAGCTTAGAGGGGACAGTCTCCTACGAGCAGTACTTC.

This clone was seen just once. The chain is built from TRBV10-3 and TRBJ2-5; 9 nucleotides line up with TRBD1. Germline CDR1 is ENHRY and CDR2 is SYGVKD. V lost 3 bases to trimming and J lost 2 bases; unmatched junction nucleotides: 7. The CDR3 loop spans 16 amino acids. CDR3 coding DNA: TGTGCCATCAGTGACCTGAACAGGGGGCAACAAGAGACCCAGTACTTC. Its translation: CAISDLNRGQQETQYF.